The source of this T cell receptor beta chain is a study of blood T cell repertoires in COVID-19. Study details: Italy, Spain and the United States were the sources of the convalescent and acute COVID-19 samples.

CDR1 and CDR2 (germline): LNHDA, SQIVND (reference sequence). The ends were cut back, 10 bases at V and 6 bases at J, with 9 bases in the middle. CDR3 length: 10 residues. The protocol was immunoSEQ multiplex PCR, while the TCRdb copy is restricted to in-frame clones and leaves out a portion. The sample includes more than 350,000 clones, around 87% of them seen just once. This TCR was recovered from a woman in her twenties or thirties with COVID-19, enrolled during active disease. The chain is built from TRBV19 and TRBJ1-2; D is ambiguous. Material: peripheral blood. The CDR3 region has the DNA TGTGCCACGTGGCGGGATGGCTACACCTTC. Translated: CATWRDGYTF.